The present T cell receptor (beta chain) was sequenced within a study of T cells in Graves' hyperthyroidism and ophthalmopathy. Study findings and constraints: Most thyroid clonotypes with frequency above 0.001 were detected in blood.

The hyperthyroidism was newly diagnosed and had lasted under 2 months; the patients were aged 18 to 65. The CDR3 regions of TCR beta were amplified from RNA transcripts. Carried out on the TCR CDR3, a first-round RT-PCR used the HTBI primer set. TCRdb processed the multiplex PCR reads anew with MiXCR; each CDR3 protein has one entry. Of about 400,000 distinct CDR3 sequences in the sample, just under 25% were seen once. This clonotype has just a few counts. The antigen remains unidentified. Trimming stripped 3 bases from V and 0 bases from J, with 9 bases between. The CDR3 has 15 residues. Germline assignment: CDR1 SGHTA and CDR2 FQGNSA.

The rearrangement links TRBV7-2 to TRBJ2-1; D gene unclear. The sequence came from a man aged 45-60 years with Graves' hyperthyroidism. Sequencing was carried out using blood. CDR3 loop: CASSFSWSSYNEQFF. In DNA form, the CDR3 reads TGTGCCAGCAGCTTCAGCTGGAGCTCCTACAATGAGCAGTTCTTC.